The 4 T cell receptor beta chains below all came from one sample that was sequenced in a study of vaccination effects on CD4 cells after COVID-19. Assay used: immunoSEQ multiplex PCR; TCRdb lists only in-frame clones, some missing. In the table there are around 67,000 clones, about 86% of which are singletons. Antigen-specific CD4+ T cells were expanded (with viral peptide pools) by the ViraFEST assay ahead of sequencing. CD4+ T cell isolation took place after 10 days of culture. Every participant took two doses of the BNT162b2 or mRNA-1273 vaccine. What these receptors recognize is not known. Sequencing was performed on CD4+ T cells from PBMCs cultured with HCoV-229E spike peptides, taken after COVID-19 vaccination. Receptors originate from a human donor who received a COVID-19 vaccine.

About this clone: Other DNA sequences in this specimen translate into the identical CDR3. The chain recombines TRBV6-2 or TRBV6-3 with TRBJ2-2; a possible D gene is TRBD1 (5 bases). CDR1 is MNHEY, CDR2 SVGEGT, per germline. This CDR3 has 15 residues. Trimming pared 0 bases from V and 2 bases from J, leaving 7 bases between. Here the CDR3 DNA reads TGTGCCAGCAGTTACTCGGGGCTCAACACCGGGGAGCTGTTTTTT. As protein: CASSYSGLNTGELFF.

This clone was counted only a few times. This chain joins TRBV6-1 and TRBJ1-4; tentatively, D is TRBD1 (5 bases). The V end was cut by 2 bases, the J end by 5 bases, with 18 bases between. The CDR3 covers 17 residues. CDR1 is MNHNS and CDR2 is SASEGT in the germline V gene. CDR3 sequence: CASSESSAGFWNEKLFF. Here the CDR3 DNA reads TGTGCCAGCAGTGAATCGAGCGCAGGGTTTTGGAATGAAAAACTGTTTTTT.

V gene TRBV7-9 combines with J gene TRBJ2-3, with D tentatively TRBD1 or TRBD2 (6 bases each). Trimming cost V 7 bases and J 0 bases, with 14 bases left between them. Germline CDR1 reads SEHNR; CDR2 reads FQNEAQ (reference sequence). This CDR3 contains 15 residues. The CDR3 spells CASTPRRGSTDTQYF. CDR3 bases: TGTGCCAGCACCCCCCGGAGGGGGAGCACAGATACGCAGTATTTT.

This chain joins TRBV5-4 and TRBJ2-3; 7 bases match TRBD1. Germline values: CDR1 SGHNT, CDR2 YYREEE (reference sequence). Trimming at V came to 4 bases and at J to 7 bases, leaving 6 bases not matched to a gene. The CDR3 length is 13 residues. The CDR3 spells CASSTGEGNTQYF. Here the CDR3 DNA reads TGTGCCAGCAGCACAGGGGAAGGGAATACGCAGTATTTT.